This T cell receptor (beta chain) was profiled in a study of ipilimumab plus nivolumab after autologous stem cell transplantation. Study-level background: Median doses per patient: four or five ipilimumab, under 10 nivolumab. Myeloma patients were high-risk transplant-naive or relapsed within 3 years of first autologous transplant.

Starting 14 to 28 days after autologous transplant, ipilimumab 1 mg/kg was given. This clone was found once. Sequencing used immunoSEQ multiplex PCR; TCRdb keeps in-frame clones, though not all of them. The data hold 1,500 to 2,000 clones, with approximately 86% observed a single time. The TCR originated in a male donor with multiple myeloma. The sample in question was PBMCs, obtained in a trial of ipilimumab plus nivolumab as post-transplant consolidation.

DNA of the CDR3: TGTGCCAGCAGTGCAACCTCACTAGCGGGAGCCAGGGAGACCCAGTACTTC. Translation: CASSATSLAGARETQYF. V and J are TRBV2 and TRBJ2-5; 11 bases fit TRBD2. V lost 4 bases and J lost 5; bases outside the gene matches: 12. CDR3 length: 17 residues. The germline V gene has CDR1 SNHLY and CDR2 FYNNEI.